The TCR beta chain under discussion was sequenced for a study of cytomegalovirus exposure and HLA in healthy donors. Study overall: Drawn from HLA-typed donors, approximately 86 million unique TCRs were held in an early data release. Whole-study findings and limits: Immune exposure data for these donors was limited to CMV serostatus. Productive rates of about 87% or about 30% were seen for most TCR beta V segments in an earlier analysis. Exclusion applied to some V segments, including TRBV6-2 and TRBV6-3, as they were indistinguishable.

The primer mix had 60 Vbeta and 13 Jbeta primers. Here immunoSEQ multiplex PCR was the method, and the copy in TCRdb shows in-frame clones only, minus some. The sample lists around 130,000 clones, 70% to 80% occurring once. CDR1 LNHDA and CDR2 SQIVND come from the germline V gene (reference sequence). This CDR3 region has 14 residues. V was cut by 3 bases and J by 3 bases, with 9 bases left in between. For this clone: Its specificity is not known.

The sequenced sample consisted of PBMCs. The chain links TRBV19 to TRBJ1-5; D call uncertain. The TCR comes from a man aged 30-40 years in good health and CMV-seronegative. CDR3 sequence: CASSIVFNNQPQHF. The DNA of the CDR3 is TGTGCCAGTAGTATTGTTTTTAACAATCAGCCCCAGCATTTT.